Each of the 28 T cell receptor beta chains below was sequenced from the same sample in a study of blood T cell repertoires in COVID-19 (dated by TCRdb to about 2020). Library preparation used the immunoSEQ multiplex PCR assay. Entries here come from immuneACCESS through TCRdb and include only in-frame sequences with V and J called. Some clones fail to appear in such tables; in the studies checked, an unresolved V gene covers under half of the shortfall, and the cause of the remainder is unknown. The sample includes approximately 140,000 clones, with just over 85% observed a single time. The ten biggest clones cover more than 3% of the sample. The sequenced material came from peripheral blood. These receptors all stem from a man aged 65 to 85 with acute or convalescent COVID-19.

The gene calls are TRBV5-1 and TRBJ1-1; 7 bases match TRBD1. Germline V CDR1 and CDR2: SGHRS, YFSETQ. This CDR3 region has 15 residues. V trimming: 3 bases; J trimming: 12 bases; junction bases outside the gene matches: 17. The CDR3 spells CASSSGIGQVIAPFF. The CDR3 coding sequence is TGCGCCAGCAGCTCGGGCATCGGACAGGTCATTGCGCCTTTCTTT.

The rearrangement links TRBV7-2 to TRBJ2-7, with D possibly matching TRBD1 (5 bases). Trimming removed 1 base from V and 3 bases from J, with 10 bases in between. Germline loops: CDR1 SGHTA, CDR2 FQGNSA. This CDR3 is built from 14 residues. As DNA, the CDR3 is TGTGCCAGCAGCTTAGGGACACCTCTCTACGAGCAGTACTTC. Amino acid sequence: CASSLGTPLYEQYF.

The genes are TRBV27 and TRBJ1-4; D is unclear. The CDR3 is made up of 16 amino acids. Germline V gene sequence: CDR1 MNHEY, CDR2 SMNVEV (reference sequence). V dropped 4 bases and J dropped 8 bases, with 20 bases sitting between them. The DNA of the CDR3 is TGTGCCAGCAGTTCCCCGACCAGAGCAAACGGGGAAAAACTGTTTTTT. Its protein product is CASSSPTRANGEKLFF. Supplemented by reference TRBV27 and TRBJ1-4, the full variable domain reads EAQVTQNPRYLITVTGKKLTVTCSQNMNHEYMSWYRQDPGLGLRQIYYSMNVEVTDKGDVPEGYKVSRKEKRNFPLILESPSPNQTSLYFCASSSPTRANGEKLFFGSGTQLSVL.

V usage is TRBV4-1 and J usage is TRBJ2-3; the D gene is possibly TRBD2 (6 bases). Trimming pared 5 bases from V and 2 bases from J, leaving 14 bases between. The germline CDR1 and CDR2 sequences are MGHRA and YSYEKL. The CDR3 loop spans 15 amino acids. The chain's CDR3 is CASSGGAGFTDTQYF. As DNA, the CDR3 is TGCGCCAGCAGCGGAGGGGCGGGGTTCACAGATACGCAGTATTTT.

The V gene is TRBV2, the J gene TRBJ2-7; 7 positions agree with TRBD1. This CDR3 region has 13 residues. V was pared by 6 bases and J by 5 bases, with 7 bases of the junction left unmatched. Germline CDR1 SNHLY, CDR2 FYNNEI. The CDR3 protein is CASSATTGNEQYF. Here the CDR3 DNA reads TGTGCCAGCAGCGCCACGACAGGGAACGAGCAGTACTTC. The full variable domain, completed using reference TRBV2 and TRBJ2-7, is EPEVTQTPSHQVTQMGQEVILRCVPISNHLYFYWYRQILGQKVEFLVSFYNNEISEKSEIFDDQFSVERPDGSNFTLKIRSTKLEDSAMYFCASSATTGNEQYFGPGTRLTVT.

The chain employs TRBV6-6 and TRBJ1-2, with 7 bases that match TRBD1. Per the germline V gene, CDR1 is MNHNY and CDR2 is SVGAGI (reference sequence). After removal of 5 bases from V and 0 bases from J, the junction contained 0 bases not matched to a gene. The CDR3 consists of 13 residues. The CDR3 DNA is TGTGCCAGCAGTGGGACAGCTAACTATGGCTACACCTTC. It encodes CASSGTANYGYTF.

This chain connects TRBV4-1 to TRBJ1-1; 7 bases are a match to TRBD1. The ends lost 4 bases at V and 4 bases at J; junction bases unmatched: 9. The CDR3 is made up of 15 amino acids. Germline V CDR1 and CDR2: MGHRA, YSYEKL. In nucleotides, the CDR3 is TGCGCCAGCAGCCGGCCTTCGACAGGGAGCACTGAAGCTTTCTTT. As protein: CASSRPSTGSTEAFF.

The gene calls are TRBV4-1 and TRBJ2-7, with D perhaps TRBD1 (5 bases). Trimming shortened V by 4 bases and J by 4 bases, and 14 bases separated the two germline ends. The CDR3 covers 14 residues. The V gene's germline CDR1 is MGHRA and CDR2 YSYEKL. CDR3 sequence reads: CASSPTVQGYEQYF. In DNA form, the CDR3 reads TGCGCCAGCAGCCCTACAGTCCAGGGTTACGAGCAGTACTTC.

This clone was detected only a few times. CDR3 DNA: TGTGCCAGCAGCTTTCGTGGAGGGGGCGATCAGCCCCAGCATTTT. As protein: CASSFRGGGDQPQHF. The J gene is TRBJ1-5, the V gene TRBV7-2; 7 bases map to TRBD1. Germline loops: CDR1 SGHTA, CDR2 FQGNSA. The CDR3 has 15 residues. V trimming: 3 bases; J trimming: 5 bases; junction bases outside the gene matches: 7. Full variable domain (missing parts from reference TRBV7-2 and TRBJ1-5): GAGVSQSPSNKVTEKGKDVELRCDPISGHTALYWYRQSLGQGLEFLIYFQGNSAPDKSGLPSDRFSAERTGGSVSTLTIQRTQQEDSAVYLCASSFRGGGDQPQHFGDGTRLSIL.

The rearrangement links TRBV27 to TRBJ1-2; D is ambiguous. Germline-derived CDR1 and CDR2 are MNHEY and SMNVEV (reference sequence). The CDR3 runs to 13 residues. Trimming stripped 2 bases from V and 3 bases from J, with 7 bases between. The CDR3 is CASSLHIDYGYTF. The CDR3 DNA follows: TGTGCCAGCAGTTTACACATCGACTATGGCTACACCTTC.

With regard to this clone: No DNA is shown, since the ends of the CDR3 on it are uncertain; the CDR3 is the one TCRdb lists. The rearrangement uses TRBV7-7 and TRBJ1-1. The CDR3 sequence runs 14 residues, both termini included. Germline CDR1 is SSHAT and CDR2 is FNYEAQ (reference sequence). CDR3 amino acids: CASSFWRGNTEAFF.

V is TRBV13 and J is TRBJ2-7, with TRBD1 matching over 7 bases. The CDR3 spans 13 residues. V lost 3 bases to trimming and J lost 3 bases; unmatched junction nucleotides: 2. Germline V gives CDR1 PRHDT, CDR2 FYEKMQ (reference sequence). CDR3 DNA sequence: TGTGCCAGCAGCTTGGGACAGCGCTACGAGCAGTACTTC. Protein product: CASSLGQRYEQYF.

The rearrangement links TRBV11-2 to TRBJ2-1, with 9 bases that match TRBD1. Germline V gene sequence: CDR1 SGHAT, CDR2 FQNNGV. CDR3 length equals 17 residues. V dropped 2 bases and J dropped 5; count of bases not matched to a gene: 10. In DNA form, the CDR3 reads TGTGCCAGCAGCTTAACCCCCGCCGGGACAGGGAACAATGAGCAGTTCTTC. This sequence encodes CASSLTPAGTGNNEQFF.

This sequence joins TRBV18 and TRBJ1-5; 10 bases fit TRBD1. The CDR3 length is 14 residues. V gave up 6 bases and J gave up 5 bases; unmatched junction bases: 4. Germline V gene data show CDR1 as KGHSH and CDR2 as LQKENI. The CDR3: CASSRQGAYQPQHF. CDR3 DNA: TGTGCCAGCTCTCGACAGGGGGCTTATCAGCCCCAGCATTTT.

The CDR3 region has the DNA TGTGCCAGTAGTATAGACGACAGCTTCTTCTATGGCTACACCTTC. Translating gives CASSIDDSFFYGYTF. The V call is TRBV19, the J call TRBJ1-2, with D possibly matching TRBD1 (5 bases). The CDR3 is 15 amino acids. Trimming pared 0 bases from V and 4 bases from J, leaving 12 bases between. Per the germline V gene, CDR1 is LNHDA and CDR2 is SQIVND (reference sequence).

The chain recombines TRBV12-3 or TRBV12-4 with TRBJ1-4, with unresolved D. With 2 bases removed from V and 8 bases from J, the gap between germline ends came to 9 bases. The CDR3 consists of 13 residues. CDR3 sequence reads: CASSLNEWEKLFF. In nucleotides, the CDR3 is TGTGCCAGCAGTTTAAACGAGTGGGAAAAACTGTTTTTT.

This sequence joins TRBV9 and TRBJ1-3; no definite D call. CDR3 length equals 14 residues. The ends were cut back, 3 bases at V and 0 bases at J, with 7 bases in the middle. CDR1 and CDR2 from the germline V gene are SGDLS and YYNGEE. Here the CDR3 reads CASSAGHSGNTIYF. The CDR3 nucleotides read TGTGCCAGCAGCGCGGGTCACTCTGGAAACACCATATATTTT.

The chain has TRBV5-4 and TRBJ2-1; D remains ambiguous. Germline CDR1 reads SGHNT; CDR2 reads YYREEE (reference sequence). The V end was cut by 0 bases, the J end by 8 bases, with 12 bases between. CDR3 length: 14 residues. Written as DNA, the CDR3 is TGTGCCAGCAGCTTGGATCCGGGTCGAGATGAGCAGTTCTTC. Residues: CASSLDPGRDEQFF. Full variable domain (outside the CDR3, taken from reference TRBV5-4 and TRBJ2-1): ETGVTQSPTHLIKTRGQQVTLRCSSQSGHNTVSWYQQALGQGPQFIFQYYREEENGRGNFPPRFSGLQFPNYSSELNVNALELDDSALYLCASSLDPGRDEQFFGPGTRLTVL.

V usage is TRBV7-9 and J usage is TRBJ1-2; the D gene is possibly TRBD1 (6 bases). V gave up 5 bases and J gave up 2 bases, with 12 bases separating them. Germline CDR1 is SEHNR and CDR2 is FQNEAQ (reference sequence). This CDR3 has 14 residues. CDR3 bases: TGTGCCAGCAGCCCACAGGGACCCAACTATGGCTACACCTTC. Protein: CASSPQGPNYGYTF.

The V gene is TRBV2, the J gene TRBJ2-1; possible D gene TRBD2, 6 bases. The germline V and J ends were trimmed by 11 bases and 5 bases, with 16 bases remaining between them. This CDR3 spans 13 amino acids. The V gene's germline CDR1 is SNHLY and CDR2 FYNNEI. This CDR3 is CAASREIDNEQFF. The CDR3 nucleotides are TGTGCCGCCAGTCGGGAGATCGACAATGAGCAGTTCTTC.

J is TRBJ2-7 and V is TRBV28; D possibly corresponds to TRBD1 (6 bases). The CDR3 is 12 residues long. Looked up from germline, CDR1 is MDHEN and CDR2 is SYDVKM. V lost 4 bases and J lost 4, with 8 bases in between. The CDR3 is CASSYREYEQYF. Written as DNA, the CDR3 is TGTGCCAGCAGTTACAGGGAATACGAGCAGTACTTC. The entire variable domain, with the rest obtained from reference TRBV28 and TRBJ2-7, is as follows: DVKVTQSSRYLVKRTGEKVFLECVQDMDHENMFWYRQDPGLGLRLIYFSYDVKMKEKGDIPEGYSVSREKKERFSLILESASTNQTSMYLCASSYREYEQYFGPGTRLTVT.

The chain employs TRBV6-5 and TRBJ2-3; the match to TRBD1 covers 9 bases. Germline CDR1 is MNHEY and CDR2 is SVGAGI. This CDR3 region has 15 residues. J gave up 0 bases and V 6 bases, and 4 bases lay outside the gene matches. The CDR3 sequence: CASSPDRGSTDTQYF. The CDR3 coding sequence is TGTGCCAGCAGCCCCGACAGGGGGAGCACAGATACGCAGTATTTT.

This chain links TRBV9 with TRBJ2-2; 12 bases line up with TRBD2. CDR3 size: 18 residues. The J segment lost 0 bases and the V segment lost 0 bases, leaving 3 bases of the junction unmatched. Germline V CDR1 and CDR2: SGDLS, YYNGEE. CDR3 nucleotide sequence: TGTGCCAGCAGCGTAGCTACTAGCGGGAGGACGAACACCGGGGAGCTGTTTTTT. Protein sequence: CASSVATSGRTNTGELFF.

This chain connects TRBV5-6 to TRBJ1-1; a possible D gene is TRBD1 (5 bases). V gave up 3 bases and J gave up 4 bases, with 16 bases separating them. Germline CDR1 is SGHDT and CDR2 is YYEEEE. The CDR3 runs to 15 residues. The CDR3 DNA reads TGTGCCAGCAGCTCCCTCGACCAGGGAGGCACTGAAGCTTTCTTT. Translating gives CASSSLDQGGTEAFF. Supplemented by reference TRBV5-6 and TRBJ1-1, the full variable domain reads DAGVTQSPTHLIKTRGQQVTLRCSPKSGHDTVSWYQQALGQGPQFIFQYYEEEERQRGNFPDRFSGHQFPNYSSELNVNALLLGDSALYLCASSSLDQGGTEAFFGQGTRLTVV.

Of note for this clone: The same CDR3 can be traced to other DNA sequences in this sample. V and J are TRBV6-2 or TRBV6-3 and TRBJ1-1; 10 nucleotides match TRBD1. The J segment lost 5 bases and the V segment lost 5 bases, leaving 2 bases of the junction unmatched. Germline loops: CDR1 MNHEY, CDR2 SVGEGT. The CDR3 sequence is 13 residues long. CDR3 DNA: TGTGCCAGCAGTGACAGGGGGCGGACTGAAGCTTTCTTT. Protein sequence: CASSDRGRTEAFF.

This chain uses TRBV24-1 with TRBJ2-3; 7 bases are a match to TRBD2. V trimming: 9 bases; J trimming: 2 bases; junction bases outside the gene matches: 4. The CDR3 has 13 residues. Germline V gene lookup returns CDR1 KGHDR and CDR2 SFDVKD. CDR3 residues: CATGRESTDTQYF. CDR3 coding DNA: TGTGCCACCGGGAGGGAATCCACAGATACGCAGTATTTT.

The chain is built from TRBV4-2 and TRBJ1-6, with D tentatively TRBD1 (5 bases). The CDR3 is 18 amino acids. The V and J ends lost 0 bases and 6 bases respectively, with 18 bases between them. In germline, CDR1 is LGHNA, CDR2 YNFKEQ. DNA of the CDR3: TGTGCCAGCAGCCAAGATACCGGGACGGGGGTCTTTAATTCACCCCTCCACTTT. Its translation: CASSQDTGTGVFNSPLHF.

The J gene is TRBJ1-5, the V gene TRBV5-6; TRBD1 might be the D (5 bases). The CDR3 is made up of 15 amino acids. V lost 3 bases and J lost 4, with 14 bases in between. In germline, CDR1 is SGHDT, CDR2 YYEEEE. The CDR3 is CASSSRGLLNQPQHF. For the CDR3, the DNA is TGTGCCAGCAGCTCGCGGGGACTTTTGAATCAGCCCCAGCATTTT.